These 15 T cell receptor beta chains share one sample of origin, sequenced in a study of blood T cell repertoires in COVID-19. Assay: immunoSEQ multiplex PCR; the TCRdb copy retains only in-frame clones and omits some. The sample shows around 370,000 clones, 85% to 90% of them seen only once. Sequenced input: peripheral blood. These receptors all stem from a woman aged 45-59 years with COVID-19, enrolled during active disease.

This clone was seen a handful of times. V usage is TRBV14 and J usage is TRBJ2-3; D call uncertain. In germline, CDR1 is SGHDN, CDR2 FVKESK. V dropped 2 bases and J dropped 1 base, with 10 bases sitting between them. The CDR3 length is 15 residues. The CDR3 nucleotides read TGTGCCAGCAGCCAATCCTGGGCCCGCACAGATACGCAGTATTTT. Residues: CASSQSWARTDTQYF.

This sequence joins TRBV19 and TRBJ1-4; TRBD1 might be the D (6 bases). The germline V and J ends were trimmed by 4 bases and 2 bases, with 11 bases remaining between them. Germline V gives CDR1 LNHDA, CDR2 SQIVND (reference sequence). CDR3 length equals 15 residues. CDR3: CASSNRGMTNEKLFF. The DNA of the CDR3 is TGTGCCAGTAGTAATAGGGGGATGACTAATGAAAAACTGTTTTTT.

V and J are TRBV4-1 and TRBJ2-3; TRBD1 matches at 11 bases. The CDR3 is 16 residues long. Losses at the gene ends were 4 bases for V and 5 bases for J; bases not matched to a gene: 8. CDR1 MGHRA and CDR2 YSYEKL come from the germline V gene. Written as DNA, the CDR3 is TGCGCCAGCAGCCCCAGAGGACAGGGGGCTGAAGATACGCAGTATTTT. Amino acids: CASSPRGQGAEDTQYF.

The chain carries TRBV20-1 and TRBJ2-7, with D uncertain. Germline loops: CDR1 DFQATT, CDR2 SNEGSKA (reference sequence). The germline V and J ends were trimmed by 3 bases and 6 bases, with 9 bases remaining between them. The CDR3 is 11 residues long. This CDR3 is CSASTSFEQYF. The CDR3 DNA is TGCAGTGCTAGCACATCGTTCGAGCAGTACTTC.

This chain connects TRBV19 to TRBJ2-6, with TRBD1 identical over 7 bases. The germline V gene encodes CDR1 LNHDA and CDR2 SQIVND (reference sequence). V lost 6 bases to trimming and J lost 5 bases; unmatched junction nucleotides: 7. This CDR3 has 15 amino acids. CDR3: CASSGQVSRANVLTF. CDR3 nucleotides: TGTGCCAGTAGCGGACAGGTCTCAAGGGCCAACGTCCTGACTTTC.

The chain combines TRBV19 with TRBJ2-2, with no clear D. The CDR3 sequence is 18 residues long. Per the germline V gene, CDR1 is LNHDA and CDR2 is SQIVND (reference sequence). Trimming took 4 bases from V and 0 from J, leaving 18 bases between them. The CDR3 protein is CASSNERRGATNTGELFF. DNA of the CDR3: TGTGCCAGTAGTAACGAAAGGCGCGGAGCCACGAACACCGGGGAGCTGTTTTTT.

The chain uses TRBV11-2 and TRBJ2-7; D not resolved. The germline V gene has CDR1 SGHAT and CDR2 FQNNGV. The CDR3 length is 13 residues. The germline V and J ends were trimmed by 2 bases and 0 bases, with 5 bases remaining between them. Here the CDR3 DNA reads TGTGCCAGCAGCTTACGCAGCTCCTACGAGCAGTACTTC. It is translated as CASSLRSSYEQYF.

The chain couples TRBV21-1 to TRBJ1-1; the D call in the table, TRBD1, was not verified against the DNA. TRBV21-1 is termed a pseudogene. The CDR3 runs 14 residues. In DNA form, the CDR3 reads TGTGCCAGCAGCAAAGAGACAGGGGACGCTGAAGCTTTCTTT. It codes for CASSKETGDAEAFF.

The chain employs TRBV7-9 and TRBJ2-1; unclear D gene. The CDR3 is 15 residues long. Germline-derived CDR1 and CDR2 are SEHNR and FQNEAQ (reference sequence). With 3 bases removed from V and 4 bases from J, the gap between germline ends came to 13 bases. CDR3 region: CASSFNLGEYNEQFF. The CDR3 DNA reads TGTGCCAGCAGCTTTAATCTGGGCGAATACAATGAGCAGTTCTTC.

The V call is TRBV7-2, the J call TRBJ2-3; D gene uncertain. This CDR3 is built from 14 residues. V gave up 5 bases and J gave up 5 bases, with 14 bases separating them. Germline CDR1 reads SGHTA; CDR2 reads FQGNSA. The CDR3 here is CASSPQTAEDTQYF. The CDR3 bases are TGTGCCAGCAGCCCACAAACAGCTGAAGATACGCAGTATTTT.

This chain links TRBV6-1 with TRBJ1-5, with a possible D match to TRBD1 (5 bases). This CDR3 contains 16 residues. Germline-derived CDR1 and CDR2 are MNHNS and SASEGT. Trimming stripped 2 bases from V and 2 bases from J, with 13 bases between. The CDR3 loop is CASSEFGQMGNQPQHF. CDR3 nucleotides: TGTGCCAGCAGTGAATTTGGACAAATGGGCAATCAGCCCCAGCATTTT.

The chain joins TRBV19 to TRBJ2-7; weak D call: TRBD1 (6 bases). CDR1 is LNHDA and CDR2 is SQIVND in the germline V gene (reference sequence). The CDR3 runs 14 residues. The V end lost 8 bases, the J end lost 6 bases, and 20 bases lay between the germline ends. In nucleotides, the CDR3 is TGTGCCAGTTCCGTCTCCAGGGGAGTCCGCGAGCAGTACTTC. It is translated as CASSVSRGVREQYF.

The chain recombines TRBV6-2 or TRBV6-3 with TRBJ1-4, with a possible D match to TRBD1 (6 bases). The CDR3 contains 15 residues. Germline CDR1 is MNHEY and CDR2 is SVGEGT. V lost 6 bases and J lost 3, with 14 bases in between. As DNA, the CDR3 is TGTGCCAGCAGCCTAGAGGGGGTGTCTAATGAAAAACTGTTTTTT. Translating it yields CASSLEGVSNEKLFF.

The chain combines TRBV15 with TRBJ2-1, with a possible D match to TRBD2 (5 bases). V was pared by 0 bases and J by 6 bases, with 15 bases between. The CDR3 loop spans 16 amino acids. CDR1 is LNHNV and CDR2 is YYDKDF in the germline V gene (reference sequence). The CDR3, as DNA: TGTGCCACCAGCAGAGATTTTACGGGAACCGCCAATGAGCAGTTCTTC. Its translation: CATSRDFTGTANEQFF.

This chain connects TRBV6-1 to TRBJ1-1; 8 bases are shared with TRBD1. The CDR3 sequence is 15 residues long. Germline lookup yields CDR1 MNHNS and CDR2 SASEGT. The V segment lost 6 bases and the J segment 3 bases; nucleotides outside the gene matches: 9. The CDR3 loop is CASRPQGAVDTEAFF. The CDR3 nucleotides are TGTGCCAGCAGACCCCAGGGGGCCGTGGACACTGAAGCTTTCTTT.